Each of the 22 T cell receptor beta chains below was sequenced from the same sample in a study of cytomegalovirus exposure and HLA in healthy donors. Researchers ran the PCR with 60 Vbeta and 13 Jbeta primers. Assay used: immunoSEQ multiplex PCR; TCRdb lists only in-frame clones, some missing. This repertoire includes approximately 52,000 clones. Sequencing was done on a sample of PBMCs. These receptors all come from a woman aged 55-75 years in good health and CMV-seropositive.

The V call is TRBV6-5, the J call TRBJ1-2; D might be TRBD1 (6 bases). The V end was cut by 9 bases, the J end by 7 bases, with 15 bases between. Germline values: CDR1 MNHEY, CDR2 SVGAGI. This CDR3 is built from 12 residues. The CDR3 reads CASWTVAAGYTF. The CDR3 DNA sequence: TGTGCCAGTTGGACAGTTGCAGCTGGCTACACCTTC.

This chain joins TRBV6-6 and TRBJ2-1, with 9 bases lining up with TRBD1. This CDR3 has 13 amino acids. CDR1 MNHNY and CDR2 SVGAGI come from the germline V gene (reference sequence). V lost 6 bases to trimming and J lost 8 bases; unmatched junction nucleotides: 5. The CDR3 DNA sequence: TGTGCCAGCAGGACGCGGACAGGGGATGAGCAGTTCTTC. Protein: CASRTRTGDEQFF.

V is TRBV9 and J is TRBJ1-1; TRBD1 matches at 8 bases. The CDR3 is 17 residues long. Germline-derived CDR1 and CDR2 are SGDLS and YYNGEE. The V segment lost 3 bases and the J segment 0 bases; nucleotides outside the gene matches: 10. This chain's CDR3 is CASSGRTGNGLNTEAFF. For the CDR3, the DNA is TGTGCCAGCAGCGGGAGGACAGGGAATGGTCTGAACACTGAAGCTTTCTTT. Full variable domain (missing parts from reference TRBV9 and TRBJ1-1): DSGVTQTPKHLITATGQRVTLRCSPRSGDLSVYWYQQSLDQGLQFLIQYYNGEERAKGNILERFSAQQFPDLHSELNLSSLELGDSALYFCASSGRTGNGLNTEAFFGQGTRLTVV.

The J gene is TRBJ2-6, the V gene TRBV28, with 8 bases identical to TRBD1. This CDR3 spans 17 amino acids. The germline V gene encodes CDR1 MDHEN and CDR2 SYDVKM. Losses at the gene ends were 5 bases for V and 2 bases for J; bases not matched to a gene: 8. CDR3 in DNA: TGTGCCAGCAGTACTAGGACAGGGAAAGCTGGGGCCAACGTCCTGACTTTC. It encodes CASSTRTGKAGANVLTF. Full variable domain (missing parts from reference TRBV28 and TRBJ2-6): DVKVTQSSRYLVKRTGEKVFLECVQDMDHENMFWYRQDPGLGLRLIYFSYDVKMKEKGDIPEGYSVSREKKERFSLILESASTNQTSMYLCASSTRTGKAGANVLTFGAGSRLTVL.

CDR3: CASQNSGGLTDTQYF. CDR3 coding DNA: TGCGCCAGCCAAAATTCGGGGGGCCTCACAGATACGCAGTATTTT. The J gene is TRBJ2-3, the V gene TRBV5-1, with D possibly TRBD2 on 7 matching bases. The V and J ends lost 7 bases and 2 bases respectively, with 17 bases between them. This CDR3 has 15 residues. Germline CDR1 SGHRS, CDR2 YFSETQ.

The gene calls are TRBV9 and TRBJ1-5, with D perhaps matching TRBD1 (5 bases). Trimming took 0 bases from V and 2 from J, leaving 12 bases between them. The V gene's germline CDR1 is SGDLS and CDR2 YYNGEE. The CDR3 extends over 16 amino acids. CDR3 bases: TGTGCCAGCAGCGTAGGGGGGGAAAAGGGCAATCAGCCCCAGCATTTT. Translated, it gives CASSVGGEKGNQPQHF. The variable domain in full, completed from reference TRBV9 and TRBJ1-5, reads DSGVTQTPKHLITATGQRVTLRCSPRSGDLSVYWYQQSLDQGLQFLIQYYNGEERAKGNILERFSAQQFPDLHSELNLSSLELGDSALYFCASSVGGEKGNQPQHFGDGTRLSIL.

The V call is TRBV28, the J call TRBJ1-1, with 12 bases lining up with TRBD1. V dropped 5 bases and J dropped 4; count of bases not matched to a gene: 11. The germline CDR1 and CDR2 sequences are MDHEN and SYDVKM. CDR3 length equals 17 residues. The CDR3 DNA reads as TGTGCCAGCAGTCCGTTCCCGGGACAGGGGGCGCGCACTGAAGCTTTCTTT. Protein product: CASSPFPGQGARTEAFF.

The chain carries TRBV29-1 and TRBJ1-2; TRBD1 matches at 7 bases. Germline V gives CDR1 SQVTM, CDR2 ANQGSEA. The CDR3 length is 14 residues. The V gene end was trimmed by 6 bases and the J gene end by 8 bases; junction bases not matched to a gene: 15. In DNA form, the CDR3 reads TGCAGCGTCCTCCCCGCGGGACAGCAAGGAGGCTACACCTTC. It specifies CSVLPAGQQGGYTF.

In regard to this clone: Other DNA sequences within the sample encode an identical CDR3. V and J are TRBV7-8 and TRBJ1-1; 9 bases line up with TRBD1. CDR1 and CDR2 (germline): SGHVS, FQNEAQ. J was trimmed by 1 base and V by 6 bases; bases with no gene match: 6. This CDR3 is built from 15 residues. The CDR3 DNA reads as TGTGCCAGCAGTGTTGCGGGACAGGGGAACACTGAAGCTTTCTTT. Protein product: CASSVAGQGNTEAFF.

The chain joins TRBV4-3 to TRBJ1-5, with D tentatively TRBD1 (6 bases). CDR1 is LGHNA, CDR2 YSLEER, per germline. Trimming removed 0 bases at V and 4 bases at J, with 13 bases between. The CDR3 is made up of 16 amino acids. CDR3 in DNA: TGCGCCAGCAGCCAAGATGAAAGGGGGGGAAATCAGCCCCAGCATTTT. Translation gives CASSQDERGGNQPQHF.

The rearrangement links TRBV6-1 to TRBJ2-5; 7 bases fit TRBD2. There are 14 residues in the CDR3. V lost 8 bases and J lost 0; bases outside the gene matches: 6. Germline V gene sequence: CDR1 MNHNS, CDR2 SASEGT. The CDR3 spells CASPRDYNQETQYF. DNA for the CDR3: TGTGCCAGCCCCAGGGACTACAACCAAGAGACCCAGTACTTC.

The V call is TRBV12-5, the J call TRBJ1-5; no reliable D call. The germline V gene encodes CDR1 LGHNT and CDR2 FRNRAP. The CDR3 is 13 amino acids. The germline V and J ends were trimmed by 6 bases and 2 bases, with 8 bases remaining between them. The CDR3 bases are TGTGCTAGTGGCCCGAGCGGCAATCAGCCCCAGCATTTT. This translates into CASGPSGNQPQHF.

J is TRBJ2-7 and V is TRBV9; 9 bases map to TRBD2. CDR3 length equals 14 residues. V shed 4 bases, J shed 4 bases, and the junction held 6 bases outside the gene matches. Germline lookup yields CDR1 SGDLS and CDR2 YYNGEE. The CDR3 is CASSTRGGAYEQYF. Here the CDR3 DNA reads TGTGCCAGCAGCACGCGGGGGGGCGCGTACGAGCAGTACTTC. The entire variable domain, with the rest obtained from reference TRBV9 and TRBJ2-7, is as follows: DSGVTQTPKHLITATGQRVTLRCSPRSGDLSVYWYQQSLDQGLQFLIQYYNGEERAKGNILERFSAQQFPDLHSELNLSSLELGDSALYFCASSTRGGAYEQYFGPGTRLTVT.

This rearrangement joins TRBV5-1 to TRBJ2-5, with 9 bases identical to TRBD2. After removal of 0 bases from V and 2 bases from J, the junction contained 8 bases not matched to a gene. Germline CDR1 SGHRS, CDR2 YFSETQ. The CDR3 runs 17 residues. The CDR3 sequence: CASSLGGLATSQETQYF. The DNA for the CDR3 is TGCGCCAGCAGCTTGGGAGGACTAGCGACTTCTCAAGAGACCCAGTACTTC.

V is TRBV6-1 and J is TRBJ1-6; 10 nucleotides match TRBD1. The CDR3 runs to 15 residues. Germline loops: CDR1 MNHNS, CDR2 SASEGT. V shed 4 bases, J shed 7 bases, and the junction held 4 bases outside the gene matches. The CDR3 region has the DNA TGTGCCAGCAGTGTTGACAGGGGGCGGAATTCACCCCTCCACTTT. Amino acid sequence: CASSVDRGRNSPLHF.

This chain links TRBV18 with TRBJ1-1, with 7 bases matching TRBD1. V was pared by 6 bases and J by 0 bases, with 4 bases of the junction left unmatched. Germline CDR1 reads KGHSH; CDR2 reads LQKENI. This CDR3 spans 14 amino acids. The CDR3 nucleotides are TGTGCCAGCTCGCAGGGGGGCATGAACACTGAAGCTTTCTTT. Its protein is CASSQGGMNTEAFF. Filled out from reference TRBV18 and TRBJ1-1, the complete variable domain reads NAGVMQNPRHLVRRRGQEARLRCSPMKGHSHVYWYRQLPEEGLKFMVYLQKENIIDESGMPKERFSAEFPKEGPSILRIQQVVRGDSAAYFCASSQGGMNTEAFFGQGTRLTVV.

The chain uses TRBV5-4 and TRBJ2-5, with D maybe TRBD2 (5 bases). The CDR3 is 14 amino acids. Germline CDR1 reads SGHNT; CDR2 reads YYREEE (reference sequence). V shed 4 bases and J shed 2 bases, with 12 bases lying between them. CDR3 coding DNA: TGTGCCAGCAGCCCTACGGACTCACAAGAGACCCAGTACTTC. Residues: CASSPTDSQETQYF.

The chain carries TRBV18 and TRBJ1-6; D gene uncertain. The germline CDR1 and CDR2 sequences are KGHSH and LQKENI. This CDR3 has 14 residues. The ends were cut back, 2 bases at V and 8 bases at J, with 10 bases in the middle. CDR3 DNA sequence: TGTGCCAGCTCACCAATAAGTACGGATTCACCCCTCCACTTT. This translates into CASSPISTDSPLHF. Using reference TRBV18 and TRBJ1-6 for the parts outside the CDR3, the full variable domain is NAGVMQNPRHLVRRRGQEARLRCSPMKGHSHVYWYRQLPEEGLKFMVYLQKENIIDESGMPKERFSAEFPKEGPSILRIQQVVRGDSAAYFCASSPISTDSPLHFGNGTRLTVT.

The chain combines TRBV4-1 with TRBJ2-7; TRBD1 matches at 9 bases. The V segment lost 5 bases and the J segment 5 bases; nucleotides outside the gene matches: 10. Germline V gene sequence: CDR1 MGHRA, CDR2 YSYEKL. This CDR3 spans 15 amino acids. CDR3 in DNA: TGCGCCAGCAGCGGACCGGGACAGGGAGCCCACGAGCAGTACTTC. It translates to CASSGPGQGAHEQYF.

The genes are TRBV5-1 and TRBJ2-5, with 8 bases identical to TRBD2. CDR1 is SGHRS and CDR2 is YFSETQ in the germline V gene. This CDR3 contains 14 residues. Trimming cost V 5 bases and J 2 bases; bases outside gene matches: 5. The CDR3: CASRKLAVQETQYF. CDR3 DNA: TGCGCCAGCAGAAAACTAGCGGTACAAGAGACCCAGTACTTC.

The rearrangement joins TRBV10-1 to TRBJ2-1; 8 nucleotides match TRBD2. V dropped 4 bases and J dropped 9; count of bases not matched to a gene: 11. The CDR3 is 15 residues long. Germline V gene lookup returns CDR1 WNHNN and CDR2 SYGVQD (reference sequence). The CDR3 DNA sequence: TGCGCCAGCAGTGCTCAGTATCGGGGGGGCGGTGAGCAGTTCTTC. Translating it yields CASSAQYRGGGEQFF.

CDR3 DNA: TGTGCCAGCATTGACACAGGGGGAAGTGAAAAACTGTTTTTT. Translation gives CASIDTGGSEKLFF. The chain carries TRBV28 and TRBJ1-4, with TRBD1 identical over 8 bases. Trimming removed 7 bases from V and 7 bases from J; junction bases left unmatched: 8. The CDR3 consists of 14 residues. Germline loops: CDR1 MDHEN, CDR2 SYDVKM.